One and the same sample provided the 25 T cell receptor beta chains below, sequenced in a study of blood T cell repertoires in COVID-19. Generated by immunoSEQ multiplex PCR, the TCRdb table keeps only in-frame clones and is missing some. The data contain around 100,000 clones, about 90% of them singletons. The specimen was peripheral blood. Every receptor here comes from a human donor in a cohort sampled during active COVID-19.

This clone was observed a single time. J is TRBJ1-1 and V is TRBV7-9; the D gene is possibly TRBD1 (5 bases). The V and J ends lost 2 bases and 11 bases respectively, with 12 bases between them. The CDR3 loop spans 12 amino acids. CDR1 SEHNR and CDR2 FQNEAQ come from the germline V gene (reference sequence). CDR3 protein: CASSLTQGRAFF. CDR3 nucleotides: TGTGCCAGCAGCTTAACCCAGGGAAGGGCTTTCTTT. The full variable domain, its missing parts supplied by reference TRBV7-9 and TRBJ1-1, is DTGVSQNPRHKITKRGQNVTFRCDPISEHNRLYWYRQTLGQGPEFLTYFQNEAQLEKSRLLSDRFSAERPKGSFSTLEIQRTEQGDSAMYLCASSLTQGRAFFGQGTRLTVV.

This chain links TRBV30 with TRBJ2-2; a possible D gene is TRBD2 (6 bases). The CDR3 loop spans 14 amino acids. The V and J ends lost 1 base and 4 bases respectively, with 10 bases between them. Germline assignment: CDR1 GTSNPN and CDR2 SVGIG (reference sequence). CDR3 nucleotides: TGTGCCTGGAGTGGGGGGAGGAGCACCGGGGAGCTGTTTTTT. This translates into CAWSGGRSTGELFF.

The chain couples TRBV12-3 or TRBV12-4 to TRBJ2-2; no reliable D call. This CDR3 contains 12 residues. The V end was cut by 5 bases, the J end by 8 bases, with 9 bases between. The CDR3 DNA reads TGTGCCAGCAGTCCAACTAAGGGGGAGCTGTTTTTT. Its protein product is CASSPTKGELFF.

The chain combines TRBV6-5 with TRBJ1-4, with 9 bases fitting TRBD1. The germline V gene encodes CDR1 MNHEY and CDR2 SVGAGI. Trimming took 4 bases from V and 5 from J; bases not matched to a gene: 2. This CDR3 comprises 14 residues. The CDR3 coding sequence is TGTGCCAGCAGTTCCGGGACAGGGAATGAAAAACTGTTTTTT. Translation: CASSSGTGNEKLFF.

The chain links TRBV7-9 to TRBJ2-2, with 7 positions matching TRBD1. The CDR3 is 16 residues long. Unmatched junction bases numbered 6, after V lost 5 bases and J lost 0 bases. From germline, CDR1 is SEHNR and CDR2 FQNEAQ (reference sequence). CDR3 in amino acids: CASSIRQGPNTGELFF. Written as DNA, the CDR3 is TGTGCCAGCAGCATTCGACAGGGACCGAACACCGGGGAGCTGTTTTTT.

The chain recombines TRBV5-1 with TRBJ2-7; 10 bases are shared with TRBD2. The germline gives CDR1 SGHRS, CDR2 YFSETQ. CDR3 length: 15 residues. With 4 bases clipped from V and 4 bases from J, the junction kept 8 bases outside the gene matches. The CDR3 here is CASSATSGTVYEQYF. DNA of the CDR3: TGCGCCAGCAGCGCCACTAGCGGGACTGTATACGAGCAGTACTTC.

The chain couples TRBV5-6 to TRBJ2-7; 7 bases are a match to TRBD1. CDR3 length equals 13 residues. Germline loops: CDR1 SGHDT, CDR2 YYEEEE. V shed 2 bases, J shed 4 bases, and the junction held 3 bases outside the gene matches. CDR3 coding DNA: TGTGCCAGCAGCTTTGGGACAGATTACGAGCAGTACTTC. This translates into CASSFGTDYEQYF.

The chain carries TRBV27 and TRBJ1-4; a weak D match, TRBD1 (5 bases). The CDR3 has 14 amino acids. Trimming left V 4 bases short and J 1 base short, with 7 bases between. The germline gives CDR1 MNHEY, CDR2 SMNVEV (reference sequence). The CDR3 reads CASSSGVTNEKLFF. The CDR3 DNA sequence: TGTGCCAGCAGTTCGGGGGTAACTAATGAAAAACTGTTTTTT.

This clone showed up just once. The chain uses TRBV7-2 and TRBJ2-3; D gene ambiguous. The V gene lost 4 bases and the J gene lost 0 bases, with 8 bases spanning the gap. CDR1 is SGHTA, CDR2 FQGNSA, per germline. CDR3 size: 14 residues. CDR3 loop: CASSSGTSTDTQYF. The CDR3 DNA is TGTGCCAGCAGCTCTGGCACCAGCACAGATACGCAGTATTTT.

The chain has TRBV27 and TRBJ2-7; the match to TRBD2 covers 9 bases. CDR3 size: 17 residues. J gave up 7 bases and V 5 bases, and 18 bases lay outside the gene matches. Germline V lookup: CDR1 MNHEY, CDR2 SMNVEV (reference sequence). This CDR3 reads CASSTSLAGAYLTEQYF. The CDR3 nucleotides are TGTGCCAGCAGTACCTCATTAGCGGGGGCCTATCTTACTGAGCAGTACTTC.

This clone has more than one count but fewer than ten. The rearrangement uses TRBV14 and TRBJ1-2, with 8 bases fitting TRBD1. Trimming cost V 2 bases and J 9 bases; bases outside gene matches: 8. CDR1 is SGHDN and CDR2 is FVKESK in the germline V gene. This CDR3 contains 14 residues. The CDR3 spells CASSQTDRGMSYTF. The DNA of the CDR3 is TGTGCCAGCAGCCAAACCGACAGGGGCATGAGCTACACCTTC.

This chain uses TRBV9 with TRBJ2-3, with TRBD1 matching 8 bases. The V segment lost 4 bases and the J segment 2 bases; nucleotides outside the gene matches: 3. This CDR3 is 14 amino acids long. CDR1 SGDLS and CDR2 YYNGEE come from the germline V gene. In DNA form, the CDR3 reads TGTGCCAGCAGCATGACAGGGGACACAGATACGCAGTATTTT. As protein: CASSMTGDTDTQYF.

The V gene is TRBV5-4, the J gene TRBJ2-3; D remains ambiguous. The CDR3 extends over 12 amino acids. Germline V gene sequence: CDR1 SGHNT, CDR2 YYREEE (reference sequence). The V end lost 0 bases, the J end lost 7 bases, and 6 bases lay between the germline ends. The DNA of the CDR3 is TGTGCCAGCAGCTTGGACAAAAATACGCAGTATTTT. Translated: CASSLDKNTQYF.

The rearrangement joins TRBV30 to TRBJ2-5; 9 bases agree with TRBD2. Germline CDR1 GTSNPN, CDR2 SVGIG (reference sequence). The CDR3 contains 14 residues. V shed 8 bases and J 5 bases; nucleotides not matched to a gene: 12. The CDR3 region is CAGASGAGGETQYF. CDR3 nucleotide sequence: TGTGCCGGGGCCTCTGGGGCGGGAGGGGAGACCCAGTACTTC. Full variable domain (remainder filled in from reference TRBV30 and TRBJ2-5): SQTIHQWPATLVQPVGSPLSLECTVEGTSNPNLYWYRQAAGRGLQLLFYSVGIGQISSEVPQNLSASRPQDRQFILSSKKLLLSDSGFYLCAGASGAGGETQYFGPGTRLLVL.

This clone was found a few times. The chain carries TRBV27 and TRBJ2-1; tentative D call: TRBD2 (5 bases). Germline V gives CDR1 MNHEY, CDR2 SMNVEV (reference sequence). There are 13 residues in the CDR3. V gave up 7 bases and J gave up 5 bases, with 12 bases separating them. CDR3 coding DNA: TGTGCCAGCACGGGGATGAACGACAATGAGCAGTTCTTC. This sequence encodes CASTGMNDNEQFF.

The rearrangement joins TRBV3-1 (or the pseudogene TRBV3-2) to TRBJ1-5; 8 bases align to TRBD1. Losses at the gene ends were 3 bases for V and 5 bases for J; bases not matched to a gene: 12. The CDR3 sequence is 17 residues long. Germline CDR1 LGHDT, CDR2 YNNKEL (reference sequence). The CDR3 region has the DNA TGTGCCAGCAGCCATCGCGACAGGGGTGGGGATTATCAGCCCCAGCATTTT. Translation gives CASSHRDRGGDYQPQHF.

This clone was counted at least ten times. The chain links TRBV6-6 to TRBJ1-5; D is unclear. V dropped 5 bases and J dropped 2 bases, with 25 bases sitting between them. CDR3 size: 19 residues. Looked up from germline, CDR1 is MNHNY and CDR2 is SVGAGI (reference sequence). The CDR3 sequence is CASSLKSPEFLSGNQPQHF. The CDR3, as DNA: TGTGCCAGCAGTCTAAAATCTCCAGAGTTCTTAAGCGGCAATCAGCCCCAGCATTTT.

V and J are TRBV28 and TRBJ2-7; 11 bases line up with TRBD2. V dropped 4 bases and J dropped 3; count of bases not matched to a gene: 2. From germline, CDR1 is MDHEN and CDR2 SYDVKM. The CDR3 spans 14 residues. CDR3 amino acids: CASSSGTSGYEQYF. The DNA of the CDR3 is TGTGCCAGCAGTTCCGGGACTAGCGGCTACGAGCAGTACTTC.

This clone turned up a few times. V is TRBV27 and J is TRBJ2-5, with a weak D call TRBD2 (6 bases). Trimming cost V 7 bases and J 2 bases, with 14 bases left between them. This CDR3 spans 14 amino acids. Germline values: CDR1 MNHEY, CDR2 SMNVEV (reference sequence). Written as DNA, the CDR3 is TGTGCCAGCAATCGGGGAGGCTTTCAAGAGACCCAGTACTTC. Protein sequence: CASNRGGFQETQYF.

A few counts support this clone. The V call is TRBV4-2, the J call TRBJ2-3, with D possibly matching TRBD2 (5 bases). V dropped 6 bases and J dropped 6 bases, with 7 bases sitting between them. The CDR3 covers 11 residues. Per the germline V gene, CDR1 is LGHNA and CDR2 is YNFKEQ. This CDR3 reads CASSEGDTQYF. In nucleotides, the CDR3 is TGTGCCAGCAGTGAGGGCGATACGCAGTATTTT.

This sequence joins TRBV28 and TRBJ2-1; TRBD2 matches 8 bases. This CDR3 has 18 amino acids. The V gene's germline CDR1 is MDHEN and CDR2 SYDVKM. The ends lost 6 bases at V and 1 base at J; junction bases unmatched: 14. The CDR3 sequence: CASRGLGNGRDSYNEQFF. The CDR3 DNA reads TGTGCCAGCAGGGGATTAGGGAACGGGAGGGATTCCTACAATGAGCAGTTCTTC.

The chain carries TRBV15 and TRBJ1-5; D call uncertain. The CDR3 covers 19 residues. Germline CDR1 is LNHNV and CDR2 is YYDKDF (reference sequence). The ends were cut back, 0 bases at V and 2 bases at J, with 20 bases in the middle. This chain's CDR3 is CATSRDFKFRGGGNQPQHF. CDR3 sequence (DNA): TGTGCCACCAGCAGAGATTTTAAGTTCCGAGGCGGTGGCAATCAGCCCCAGCATTTT. Drawing the rest from reference TRBV15 and TRBJ1-5, the complete variable domain is DAMVIQNPRYQVTQFGKPVTLSCSQTLNHNVMYWYQQKSSQAPKLLFHYYDKDFNNEADTPDNFQSRRPNTSFCFLDIRSPGLGDTAMYLCATSRDFKFRGGGNQPQHFGDGTRLSIL.

This chain connects TRBV18 to TRBJ1-1; tentative D call: TRBD1 (5 bases). Looked up from germline, CDR1 is KGHSH and CDR2 is LQKENI. V lost 3 bases and J 5 bases, leaving 10 bases between the germline ends. The CDR3 has 13 amino acids. The CDR3 DNA is TGTGCCAGCTCACCGGCGGGGCGGACTGAAGCTTTCTTT. It is translated as CASSPAGRTEAFF. Full variable domain (outside the CDR3, taken from reference TRBV18 and TRBJ1-1): NAGVMQNPRHLVRRRGQEARLRCSPMKGHSHVYWYRQLPEEGLKFMVYLQKENIIDESGMPKERFSAEFPKEGPSILRIQQVVRGDSAAYFCASSPAGRTEAFFGQGTRLTVV.

The rearrangement uses TRBV14 and TRBJ2-7; possibly TRBD2 for D (5 bases). Germline CDR1 reads SGHDN; CDR2 reads FVKESK. This CDR3 has 13 residues. The V and J ends lost 0 bases and 11 bases respectively, with 14 bases between them. In nucleotides, the CDR3 is TGTGCCAGCAGCCAAGATTTTACGGGATCTAAGTACTTC. Translation: CASSQDFTGSKYF.

J is TRBJ1-1 and V is TRBV6-6; D gene uncertain. Trimming removed 4 bases at V and 2 bases at J, with 11 bases between. This CDR3 spans 14 amino acids. Germline CDR1 is MNHNY and CDR2 is SVGAGI (reference sequence). CDR3 nucleotide sequence: TGTGCCAGCAGTTCCGGACTGTTCAACACTGAAGCTTTCTTT. It yields the protein CASSSGLFNTEAFF.